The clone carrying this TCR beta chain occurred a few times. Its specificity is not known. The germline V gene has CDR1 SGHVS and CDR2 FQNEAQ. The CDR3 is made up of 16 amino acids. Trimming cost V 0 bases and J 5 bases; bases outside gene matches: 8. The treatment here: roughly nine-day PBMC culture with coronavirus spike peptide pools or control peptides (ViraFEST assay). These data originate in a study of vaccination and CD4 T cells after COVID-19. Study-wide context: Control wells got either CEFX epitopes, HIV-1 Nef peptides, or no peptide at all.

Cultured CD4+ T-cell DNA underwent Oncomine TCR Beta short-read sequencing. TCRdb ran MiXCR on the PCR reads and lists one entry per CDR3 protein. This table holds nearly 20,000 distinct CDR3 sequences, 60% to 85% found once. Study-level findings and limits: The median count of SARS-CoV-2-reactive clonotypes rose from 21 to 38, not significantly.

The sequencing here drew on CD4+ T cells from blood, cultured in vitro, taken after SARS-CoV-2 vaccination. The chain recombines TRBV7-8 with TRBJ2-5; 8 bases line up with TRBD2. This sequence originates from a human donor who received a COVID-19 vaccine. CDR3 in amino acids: CASSLALRGGGETQYF. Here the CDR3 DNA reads TGTGCCAGCAGCTTAGCGCTAAGGGGCGGGGGGGAGACCCAGTACTTC.